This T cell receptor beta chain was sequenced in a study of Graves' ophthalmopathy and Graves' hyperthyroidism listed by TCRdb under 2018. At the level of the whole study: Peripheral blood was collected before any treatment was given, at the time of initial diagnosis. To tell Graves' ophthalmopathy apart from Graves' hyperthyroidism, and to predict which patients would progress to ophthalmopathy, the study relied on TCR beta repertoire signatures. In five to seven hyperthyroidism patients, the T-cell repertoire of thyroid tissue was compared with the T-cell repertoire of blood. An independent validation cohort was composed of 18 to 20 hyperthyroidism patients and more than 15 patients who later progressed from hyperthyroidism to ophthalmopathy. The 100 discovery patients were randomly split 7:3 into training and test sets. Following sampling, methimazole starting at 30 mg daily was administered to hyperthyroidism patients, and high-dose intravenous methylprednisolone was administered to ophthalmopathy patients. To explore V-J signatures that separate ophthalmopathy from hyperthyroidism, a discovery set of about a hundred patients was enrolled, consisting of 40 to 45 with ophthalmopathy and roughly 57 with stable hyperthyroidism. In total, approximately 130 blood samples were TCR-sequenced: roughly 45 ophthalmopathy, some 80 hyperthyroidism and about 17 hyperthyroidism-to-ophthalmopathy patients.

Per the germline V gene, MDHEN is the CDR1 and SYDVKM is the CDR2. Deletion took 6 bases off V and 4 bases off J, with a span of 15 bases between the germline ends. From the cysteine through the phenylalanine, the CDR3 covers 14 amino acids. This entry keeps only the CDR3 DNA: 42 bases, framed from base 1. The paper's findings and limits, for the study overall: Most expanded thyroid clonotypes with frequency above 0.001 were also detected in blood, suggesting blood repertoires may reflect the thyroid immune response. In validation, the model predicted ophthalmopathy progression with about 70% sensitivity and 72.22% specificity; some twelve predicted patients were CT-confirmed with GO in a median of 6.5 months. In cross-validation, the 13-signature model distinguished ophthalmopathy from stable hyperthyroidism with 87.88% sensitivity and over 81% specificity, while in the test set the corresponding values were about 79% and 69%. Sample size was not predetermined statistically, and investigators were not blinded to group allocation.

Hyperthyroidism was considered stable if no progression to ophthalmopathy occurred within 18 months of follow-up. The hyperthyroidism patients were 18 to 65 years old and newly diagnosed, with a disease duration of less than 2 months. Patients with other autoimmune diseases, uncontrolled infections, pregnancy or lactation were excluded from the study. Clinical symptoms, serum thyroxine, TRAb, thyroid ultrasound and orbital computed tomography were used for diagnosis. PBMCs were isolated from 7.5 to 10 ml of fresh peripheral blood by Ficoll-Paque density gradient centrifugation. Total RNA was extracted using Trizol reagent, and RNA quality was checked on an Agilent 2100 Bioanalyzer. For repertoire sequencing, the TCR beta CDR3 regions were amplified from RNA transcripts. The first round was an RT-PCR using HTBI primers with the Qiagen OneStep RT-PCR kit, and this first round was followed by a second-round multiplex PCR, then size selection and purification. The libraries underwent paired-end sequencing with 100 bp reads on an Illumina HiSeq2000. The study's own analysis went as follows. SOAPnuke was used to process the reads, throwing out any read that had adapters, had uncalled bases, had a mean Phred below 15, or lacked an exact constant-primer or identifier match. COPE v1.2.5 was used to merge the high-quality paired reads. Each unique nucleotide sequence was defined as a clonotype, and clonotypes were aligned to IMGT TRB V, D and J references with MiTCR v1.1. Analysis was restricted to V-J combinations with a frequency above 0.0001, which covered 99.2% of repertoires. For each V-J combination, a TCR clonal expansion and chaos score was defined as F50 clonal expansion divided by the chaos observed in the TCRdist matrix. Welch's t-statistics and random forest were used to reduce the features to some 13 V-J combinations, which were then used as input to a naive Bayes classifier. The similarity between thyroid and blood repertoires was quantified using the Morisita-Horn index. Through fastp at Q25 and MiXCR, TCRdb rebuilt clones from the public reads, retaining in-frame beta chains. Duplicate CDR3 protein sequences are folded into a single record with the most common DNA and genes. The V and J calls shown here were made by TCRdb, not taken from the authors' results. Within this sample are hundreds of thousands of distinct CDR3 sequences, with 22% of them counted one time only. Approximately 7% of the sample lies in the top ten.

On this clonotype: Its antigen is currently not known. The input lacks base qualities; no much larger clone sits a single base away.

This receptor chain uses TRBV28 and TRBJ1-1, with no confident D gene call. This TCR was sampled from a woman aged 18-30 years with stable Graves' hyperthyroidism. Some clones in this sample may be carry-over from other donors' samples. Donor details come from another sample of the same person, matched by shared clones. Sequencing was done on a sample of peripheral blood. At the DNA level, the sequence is TGTGCCAGCAGCCCCCTTGCGGAGGGCACTGAAGCTTTCTTT. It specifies CASSPLAEGTEAFF.